This T cell receptor (beta chain) was recorded in a study of technical replicates of blood from a handful of donors (dated by TCRdb to 2016 to 2017). Libraries were made using the immunoSEQ multiplex PCR assay. TCRdb's version of the immuneACCESS table is confined to in-frame rearrangements and falls short of the full clone set. An unresolved V gene accounts for under half of the shortfall where checked; the remainder is of unknown origin. The table for this sample lists 85,000 to 100,000 clones; around 92% of them were counted only once. Over 0.2% of the sample is in the top ten clones. CDR1 WNHNN and CDR2 SYGVQD are derived from the germline V gene (reference sequence). A distance of 8 bases separates the germline ends of V and J, which lose 3 bases and 0 bases respectively. The CDR3 runs 15 amino acids, cysteine and phenylalanine included. The retained sequence is limited to the CDR3, 45 bases, with the frame set at the first base.

As concerns this clone: What antigen it recognizes has not been identified. The sample holds no much larger clone one base away, and base qualities are not on file.

Recombination joined TRBV10-1 with TRBJ2-2, with TRBD2 tentatively as D gene (5 bases match). This clonotype was sampled from a human donor in good health. Specimen: T cells isolated from PBMCs. The CDR3 loop reads CASSDREPNTGELFF. DNA sequence: TGCGCCAGCAGTGATAGGGAGCCGAACACCGGGGAGCTGTTTTTT.